This T cell receptor beta chain was identified during a study of graft-versus-host responses after intestinal transplantation. Study as a whole: Grafts were multivisceral, liver-intestinal, or isolated intestinal. Anti-thymocyte globulin induction was given to all recipients, followed by tacrolimus and steroids for around three years. Study-level points and caveats: Some GvH clones were seen earlier in gut or blood, suggesting intestinal origin. Early declines in HvG clones that occurred post-transplant were associated with peak circulating GvH clone levels.

In regard to this clone: Its antigen is not known.

The method was immunoSEQ multiplex PCR; TCRdb's version includes in-frame clones alone and lacks a portion of them. The sample lists about 110,000 clones, about 87% occurring once. The CDR3 covers 16 residues. With 3 bases removed from V and 0 bases from J, the gap between germline ends came to 15 bases. Germline values: CDR1 GTSNPN, CDR2 SVGIG (reference sequence). The sample here was unstimulated CD4+ T cells sorted from spleen or lymph node cells, taken before transplant. The receptor was derived from a human donor who was the organ donor for an intestinal transplant. The rearrangement joins TRBV30 to TRBJ1-3; D remains ambiguous. The CDR3 DNA reads as TGTGCCTGGAGGGTAAAGGGAGGGTCCTCTGGAAACACCATATATTTT. Encoded protein: CAWRVKGGSSGNTIYF.